This passage covers 30 T cell receptor beta chains from one sample sequenced in a study of metastatic and nonmetastatic thyroid tumors. Thyroid surgery had not been preceded by any treatment in any patient. TCRdb reprocessed the PCR reads using MiXCR. The profile shows roughly 33,000 clones, 15% to 20% of them singletons. The sequencing sample was made of blood. These receptor sequences come from a male donor with papillary thyroid cancer or a benign thyroid nodule (not recorded which). Some clones in this sample may be carry-over from other donors' samples.

This clone showed up many times. The junction shows a germline mismatch at one end, possibly a read error. Other DNA sequences of this sample code for an identical CDR3. The gene calls are TRBV7-7 and TRBJ2-7, with 8 bases fitting TRBD1. CDR3 length: 15 residues. Germline V gene lookup returns CDR1 SSHAT and CDR2 FNYEAQ (reference sequence). The CDR3 region has the DNA TGTGCTAGCAGCCCCGGGGACAGGAGATCCTACGAGCAGTACTTC. Amino acid sequence: CASSPGDRRSYEQYF.

With regard to this clone: Germline is not matched at one junction end, which may reflect a read error. V gene TRBV20-1 combines with J gene TRBJ2-5; 9 bases are a match to TRBD2. This CDR3 contains 16 residues. Germline loops: CDR1 DFQATT, CDR2 SNEGSKA (reference sequence). DNA for the CDR3: TGCAGTGCTATTGGACTGGCGGGAGGGTTACAAGATACCCAGTACTTC. This codes for CSAIGLAGGLQDTQYF.

This clone has a count of ten or more. The chain carries TRBV29-1 and TRBJ2-2; D is uncertain. Germline CDR1 is SQVTM and CDR2 is ANQGSEA. The CDR3 totals 13 residues. V gave up 2 bases and J gave up 4 bases, with 8 bases separating them. The CDR3, as DNA: TGCAGCGTTGAAAAGGTCGGCACCGGGGAGCTGTTTTTT. Translated: CSVEKVGTGELFF.

The rearrangement links TRBV28 to TRBJ2-5; a weak D match, TRBD2 (5 bases). This CDR3 has 15 amino acids. Trimming cost V 2 bases and J 5 bases, with 15 bases left between them. Germline V gene sequence: CDR1 MDHEN, CDR2 SYDVKM. The CDR3 reads CASSLRGNPPETQYF. The CDR3 bases are TGTGCCAGCAGTTTAAGAGGGAATCCTCCGGAGACCCAGTACTTC.

By proportion, this clone is medium-sized. This chain links TRBV6-1 with TRBJ1-6, with D possibly TRBD1 on 6 matching bases. V was trimmed by 3 bases and J by 10 bases, leaving 13 bases between them. Germline-derived CDR1 and CDR2 are MNHNS and SASEGT. The CDR3 totals 14 residues. As DNA, the CDR3 is TGTGCCAGCAGTGATTCAGGGGAGAGCTCACCCCTCCACTTT. Amino acids: CASSDSGESSPLHF.

This clone was recorded only once. The CDR3 loop reads CSARAGNTEAFF. CDR3 coding DNA: TGCAGTGCGAGGGCCGGGAACACTGAAGCTTTCTTT. This sequence joins TRBV20-1 and TRBJ1-1, with D unresolved. Per germline, CDR1 DFQATT and CDR2 SNEGSKA (reference sequence). The CDR3 covers 12 residues. The ends were cut back, 6 bases at V and 1 base at J, with 9 bases in the middle.

This clone was counted only a few times. The V gene is TRBV19, the J gene TRBJ1-6, with TRBD1 matching 10 bases. The CDR3 loop spans 14 amino acids. CDR1 and CDR2 from the germline V gene are LNHDA and SQIVND (reference sequence). Unmatched junction bases numbered 4, after V lost 4 bases and J lost 10 bases. The CDR3 DNA is TGTGCCAGTAGTACCGGGACAGGGGACTCACCCCTCCACTTT. Protein sequence: CASSTGTGDSPLHF.

This clone came up a few times. The chain employs TRBV10-3 and TRBJ2-2; 8 nucleotides align to TRBD1. J lost 4 bases, V lost 2 bases, and 0 bases had no gene match. Per germline, CDR1 ENHRY and CDR2 SYGVKD. This CDR3 has 14 amino acids. The CDR3: CAISEGQGTGELFF. The CDR3 DNA is TGTGCCATCAGTGAGGGACAGGGCACCGGGGAGCTGTTTTTT.

There are many counts of this clone. The chain couples TRBV7-8 to TRBJ1-3, with D uncertain. Trimming cost V 1 base and J 0 bases, with 13 bases left between them. The germline V gene has CDR1 SGHVS and CDR2 FQNEAQ. There are 17 residues in the CDR3. CDR3 sequence (DNA): TGTGCCAGCAGCTTAGTTTTATCAGGTGGCTCTGGAAACACCATATATTTT. This codes for CASSLVLSGGSGNTIYF.

This clone was picked up many times. This sample includes further DNA sequences coding for the same CDR3. J is TRBJ1-5 and V is TRBV6-1, with 7 bases lining up with TRBD1. Per the germline V gene, CDR1 is MNHNS and CDR2 is SASEGT. This CDR3 has 13 residues. V was pared by 5 bases and J by 5 bases, with 3 bases of the junction left unmatched. In DNA form, the CDR3 reads TGTGCCAGCAGTCCGGGACAGTATCAGCCCCAGCATTTT. Translation: CASSPGQYQPQHF.

Judged by abundance, this clone is medium-sized. This chain links TRBV25-1 with TRBJ1-6, with D unclear. V gave up 3 bases and J gave up 5 bases, with 11 bases separating them. This CDR3 contains 15 residues. The germline gives CDR1 MGHDK, CDR2 SYGVNS. In nucleotides, the CDR3 is TGTGCCAGCAGTGAGGCGGGCAGGAATAATTCACCCCTCCACTTT. It specifies CASSEAGRNNSPLHF.

This clone was seen repeatedly, ten times or more. The V gene is TRBV19, the J gene TRBJ1-1, with 8 bases identical to TRBD1. CDR3 length: 14 amino acids. V gave up 2 bases and J gave up 5 bases; unmatched junction bases: 4. Germline CDR1 LNHDA, CDR2 SQIVND (reference sequence). The CDR3 loop is CASSITGGGTEAFF. CDR3 DNA sequence: TGTGCCAGTAGTATAACAGGGGGTGGAACTGAAGCTTTCTTT.

Only a few counts were recorded for this clone. Possible read error: a much larger clone is one base away. The chain couples TRBV28 to TRBJ1-4; D uncertain. The germline V and J ends were trimmed by 9 bases and 6 bases, with 20 bases remaining between them. The CDR3 consists of 15 residues. Germline assignment: CDR1 MDHEN and CDR2 SYDVKM. CDR3 DNA: TGTGCCAGAAGAGAGCAGGTTAAACCTTATGAAAAACTGTTTTTT. Amino acid sequence: CARREQVKPYEKLFF.

This rearrangement joins TRBV20-1 to TRBJ2-7; 7 bases fit TRBD2. V lost 4 bases and J lost 3; bases outside the gene matches: 12. Germline assignment: CDR1 DFQATT and CDR2 SNEGSKA (reference sequence). The CDR3 is 15 amino acids. CDR3 nucleotides: TGCAGTGCTACTCCGACTAGCCCCAGAAACTACGAGCAGTACTTC. Its protein product is CSATPTSPRNYEQYF.

V gene TRBV7-3 combines with J gene TRBJ1-2, with D tentatively TRBD1 (6 bases). Trimming cost V 5 bases and J 5 bases, with 15 bases left between them. In germline, CDR1 is SGHTA, CDR2 FQGTGA. CDR3 length: 14 amino acids. The CDR3 protein is CASSPRGGPYGYTF. CDR3 DNA: TGTGCCAGCAGCCCCCGCGGGGGGCCTTATGGCTACACCTTC.

By share of the sample, this clone is medium-sized (0.01 to 0.1%). V is TRBV6-5 and J is TRBJ2-1; the D gene is possibly TRBD2 (5 bases). Germline-derived CDR1 and CDR2 are MNHEY and SVGAGI. The CDR3 contains 14 residues. V was clipped by 2 bases and J by 0 bases, with 5 bases between them. The CDR3 DNA follows: TGTGCCAGCAGTTACCGGGGCTCCTACAATGAGCAGTTCTTC. Its protein product is CASSYRGSYNEQFF.

This clone was picked up a small number of times. J is TRBJ1-6 and V is TRBV28; D gene unclear. V was cut by 3 bases and J by 8 bases, with 11 bases left in between. Germline CDR1 MDHEN, CDR2 SYDVKM. This CDR3 comprises 14 residues. The CDR3 here is CASSLNLGDSPLHF. DNA for the CDR3: TGTGCCAGCAGTTTGAACCTCGGGGATTCACCCCTCCACTTT.

This clone was recorded at least ten times. The CDR3 protein is CASSPGPDTQYF. The CDR3 bases are TGTGCCAGCAGCCCTGGTCCGGATACGCAGTATTTT. The chain is built from TRBV7-2 and TRBJ2-3; no definite D call. Trimming pared 5 bases from V and 6 bases from J, leaving 9 bases between. Germline assignment: CDR1 SGHTA and CDR2 FQGNSA. The CDR3 has 12 amino acids. The entire variable domain, with the rest obtained from reference TRBV7-2 and TRBJ2-3, is as follows: GAGVSQSPSNKVTEKGKDVELRCDPISGHTALYWYRQSLGQGLEFLIYFQGNSAPDKSGLPSDRFSAERTGGSVSTLTIQRTQQEDSAVYLCASSPGPDTQYFGPGTRLTVL.

This clone was detected only a few times. J is TRBJ2-1 and V is TRBV28; 14 bases match TRBD2. J was trimmed by 7 bases and V by 3 bases; bases with no gene match: 5. The CDR3 extends over 16 amino acids. In germline, CDR1 is MDHEN, CDR2 SYDVKM. CDR3 loop: CASSLGLAGERNEQFF. CDR3 nucleotides: TGTGCCAGCAGTTTGGGACTAGCGGGAGAAAGAAATGAGCAGTTCTTC.

This clone was observed at least ten times. Within the sample, other DNA sequences also encode this same CDR3. CDR3 residues: CASTGSGTGNTEAFF. The CDR3 DNA follows: TGTGCCAGCACCGGATCCGGGACAGGGAACACTGAAGCTTTCTTT. The chain uses TRBV6-1 and TRBJ1-1; 8 nucleotides align to TRBD1. The CDR3 has 15 amino acids. The germline V gene encodes CDR1 MNHNS and CDR2 SASEGT. The V gene end was trimmed by 7 bases and the J gene end by 1 base; junction bases not matched to a gene: 8.

This clone qualifies as medium-sized. The rearrangement joins TRBV27 to TRBJ2-7; 8 bases are shared with TRBD1. V shed 5 bases, J shed 4 bases, and the junction held 7 bases outside the gene matches. CDR3 length: 14 residues. Germline V gives CDR1 MNHEY, CDR2 SMNVEV (reference sequence). CDR3 region: CASSIRTGLYEQYF. In DNA form, the CDR3 reads TGTGCCAGCAGTATCCGGACAGGGTTGTACGAGCAGTACTTC.

This clone was counted between two and nine times. The chain is built from TRBV19 and TRBJ1-2, with a weak D call TRBD1 (5 bases). Trimming shortened V by 7 bases and J by 9 bases, and 18 bases separated the two germline ends. Germline V lookup: CDR1 LNHDA, CDR2 SQIVND (reference sequence). The CDR3 consists of 13 residues. The CDR3 region is CASNAWGKISYTF. CDR3 sequence (DNA): TGTGCCAGTAATGCATGGGGGAAAATAAGCTACACCTTC.

This clone occurred a few times. This chain joins TRBV15 and TRBJ1-5, with a weak D call TRBD1 (5 bases). There are 16 residues in the CDR3. Trimming removed 0 bases from V and 2 bases from J, with 11 bases in between. Germline V lookup: CDR1 LNHNV, CDR2 YYDKDF (reference sequence). CDR3 sequence: CATSRERGAGNQPQHF. The CDR3 DNA reads TGTGCCACCAGCAGAGAAAGAGGGGCCGGCAATCAGCCCCAGCATTTT.

For this clone: At one of its ends the junction is not consistent with the germline gene, which may arise from a read error. V is TRBV11-2 and J is TRBJ2-3; perhaps TRBD2 as D (6 bases). CDR1 and CDR2 from the germline V gene are SGHAT and FQNNGV. The CDR3 contains 16 residues. The DNA for the CDR3 is TGCGCCAGCAGCTGGCCCGGATCGGGAGTCACAGATACGCAGTATTTT. Translation: CASSWPGSGVTDTQYF.

This clone qualifies as medium-sized (0.01 to 0.1%). The chain uses TRBV28 and TRBJ1-2; D may be TRBD1 (6 bases). V was pared by 5 bases and J by 2 bases, with 18 bases between. The germline V gene has CDR1 MDHEN and CDR2 SYDVKM. The CDR3 is 16 residues long. The CDR3 is CASSTTYQGLNYGYTF. For the CDR3, the DNA is TGTGCCAGCAGTACAACCTACCAGGGGTTAAACTATGGCTACACCTTC.

The chain joins TRBV9 to TRBJ2-2, with 9 bases lining up with TRBD2. Germline lookup yields CDR1 SGDLS and CDR2 YYNGEE. Losses at the gene ends were 2 bases for V and 3 bases for J; bases not matched to a gene: 2. This CDR3 region has 15 residues. CDR3: CASSVTSGYTGELFF. The CDR3 DNA sequence: TGTGCCAGCAGCGTTACTAGCGGGTACACCGGGGAGCTGTTTTTT.

This clone was detected only a few times. V and J are TRBV18 and TRBJ2-4; D remains unclear. V dropped 0 bases and J dropped 6 bases, with 9 bases sitting between them. This CDR3 is built from 14 residues. Germline CDR1 and CDR2: KGHSH and LQKENI. The CDR3 sequence is CASSPPSVGNIQYF. CDR3 coding DNA: TGTGCCAGCTCACCACCGAGTGTTGGAAACATTCAGTACTTC.

As regards this clone: Given a much more abundant clone one base away, this may be a read error. V gene TRBV6-1 combines with J gene TRBJ1-3, with a tentative D call TRBD1 (5 bases). Trimming took 6 bases from V and 2 from J, leaving 14 bases between them. This CDR3 is built from 15 residues. The germline V gene has CDR1 MNHNS and CDR2 SASEGT. The CDR3: CASSADRSTGNTIYF. The CDR3, as DNA: TGTGCCAGCAGCGCAGACAGATCTACTGGAAACACCATATATTTT.

This clone came up many times. This same CDR3 is encoded by further DNA sequences in the sample. The rearrangement links TRBV27 to TRBJ2-1; TRBD2 is a possible D gene (5 bases). This CDR3 is built from 16 residues. V lost 0 bases and J lost 4, with 13 bases in between. CDR1 is MNHEY, CDR2 SMNVEV, per germline (reference sequence). CDR3 loop: CASSLSSAVGYNEQFF. The CDR3 DNA reads TGTGCCAGCAGTTTATCGTCAGCGGTGGGGTACAATGAGCAGTTCTTC.

The genes are TRBV12-3 or TRBV12-4 and TRBJ2-7; TRBD2 agrees at 8 bases. Germline trimming cut 4 bases from V and 7 bases from J; bases unmatched to any gene: 3. This CDR3 contains 12 residues. The CDR3 loop is CASSYRGGEQYF. Written as DNA, the CDR3 is TGTGCCAGCAGTTATCGGGGGGGAGAGCAGTACTTC.